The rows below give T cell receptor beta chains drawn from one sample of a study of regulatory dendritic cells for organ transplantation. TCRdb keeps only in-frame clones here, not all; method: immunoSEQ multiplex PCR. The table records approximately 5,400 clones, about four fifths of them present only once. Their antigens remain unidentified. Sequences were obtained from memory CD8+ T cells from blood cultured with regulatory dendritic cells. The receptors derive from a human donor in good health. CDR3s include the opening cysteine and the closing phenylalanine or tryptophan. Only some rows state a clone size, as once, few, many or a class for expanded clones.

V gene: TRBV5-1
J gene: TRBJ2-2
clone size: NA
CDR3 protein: CASSLATAFGGELFF

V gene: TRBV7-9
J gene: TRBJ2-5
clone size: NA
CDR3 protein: CASSNILETQYF

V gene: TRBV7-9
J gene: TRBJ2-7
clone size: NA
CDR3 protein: CASSSSGSSYEQYF

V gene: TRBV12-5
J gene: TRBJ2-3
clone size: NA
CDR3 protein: CASGDGSGGKTDTQYF

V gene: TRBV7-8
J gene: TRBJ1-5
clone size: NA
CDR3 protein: CASSASSGTGDHQPQHF

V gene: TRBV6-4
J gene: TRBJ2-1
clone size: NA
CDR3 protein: CASSDRLAGYNEQFF

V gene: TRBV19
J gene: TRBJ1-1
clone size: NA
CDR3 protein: CASSISGNTEAFF

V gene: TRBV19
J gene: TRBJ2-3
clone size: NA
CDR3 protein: CASAEPSPTDTQYF

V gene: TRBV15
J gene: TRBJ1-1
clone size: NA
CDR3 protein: CATSRDHPGLSEAFF

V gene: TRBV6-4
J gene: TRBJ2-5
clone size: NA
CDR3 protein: CTSSDSAGGQETQYF

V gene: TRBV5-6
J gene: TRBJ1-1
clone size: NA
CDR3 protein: CASSFESSGNTEAFF

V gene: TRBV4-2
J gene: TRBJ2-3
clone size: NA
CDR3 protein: CASSQAGLLVGGPSDTQYF

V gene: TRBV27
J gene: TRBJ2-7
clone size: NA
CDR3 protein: CASRPGGGRGEQYF

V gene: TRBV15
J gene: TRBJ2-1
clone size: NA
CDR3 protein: CATSSGVSSYNEQFF

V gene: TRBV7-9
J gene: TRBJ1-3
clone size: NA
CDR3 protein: CASSSTASGNTIYF

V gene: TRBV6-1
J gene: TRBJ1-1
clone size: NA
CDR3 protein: CASSLRENTEAFF

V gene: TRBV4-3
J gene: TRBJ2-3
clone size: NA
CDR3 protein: CASSQGSGGAQFTDTQYF

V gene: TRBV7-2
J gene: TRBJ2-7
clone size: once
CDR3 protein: CASSDLGEQYF

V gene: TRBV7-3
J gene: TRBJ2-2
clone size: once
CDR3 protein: CASSSVPGDGELFF

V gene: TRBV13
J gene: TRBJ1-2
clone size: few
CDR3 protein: CASSLVWQPYGYTF

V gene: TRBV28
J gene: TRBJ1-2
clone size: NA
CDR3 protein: CASSPFRDLGYTF

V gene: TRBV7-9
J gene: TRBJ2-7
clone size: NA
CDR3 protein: CASSHPRERGSYEQYF

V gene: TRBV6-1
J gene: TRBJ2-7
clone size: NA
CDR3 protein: CASSYGGEQYF

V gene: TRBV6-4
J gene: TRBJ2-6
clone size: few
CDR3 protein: CASSAEGGLSGANVLTF

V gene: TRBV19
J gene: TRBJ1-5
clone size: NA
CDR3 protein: CASSIKGGWNQPQHF

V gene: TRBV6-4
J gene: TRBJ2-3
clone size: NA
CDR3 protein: CASSDRGMGGGDTQYF

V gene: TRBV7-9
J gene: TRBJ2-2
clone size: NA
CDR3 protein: CASSLPRDFHADTGELFF

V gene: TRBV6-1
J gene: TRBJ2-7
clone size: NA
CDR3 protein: CASSEGDGSSYEQYF

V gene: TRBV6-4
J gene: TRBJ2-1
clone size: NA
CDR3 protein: CASSGDSYNEQFF

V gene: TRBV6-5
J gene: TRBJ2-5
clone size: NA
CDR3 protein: CASSHMIGTLETQYF

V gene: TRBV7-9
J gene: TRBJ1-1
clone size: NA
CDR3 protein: CASRQDAEAFF

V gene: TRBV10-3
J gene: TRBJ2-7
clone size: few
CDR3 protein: CAISQDSYEQYF

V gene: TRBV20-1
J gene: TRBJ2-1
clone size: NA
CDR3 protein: CSASRQGEQFF

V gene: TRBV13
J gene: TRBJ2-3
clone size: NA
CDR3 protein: CASSLVGGEKADTQYF

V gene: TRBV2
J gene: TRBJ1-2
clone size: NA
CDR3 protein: CASGTSGGDGYTF

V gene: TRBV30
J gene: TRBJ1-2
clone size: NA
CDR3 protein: CAWTIGQGYGYTF

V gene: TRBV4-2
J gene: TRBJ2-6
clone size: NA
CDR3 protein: CASLGLSPGSGANVLTF

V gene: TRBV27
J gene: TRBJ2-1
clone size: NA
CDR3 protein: CASSSTQTGVILNEQFF

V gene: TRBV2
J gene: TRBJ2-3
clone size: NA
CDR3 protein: CASSEINKGADTQYF

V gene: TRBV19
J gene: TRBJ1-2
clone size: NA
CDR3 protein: CASSIFGGDYGYTF

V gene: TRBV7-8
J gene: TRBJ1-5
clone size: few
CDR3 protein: CASSLIYSNQPQHF

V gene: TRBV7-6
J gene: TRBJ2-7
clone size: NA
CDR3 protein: CASSGPNSGQITSSYEQYF

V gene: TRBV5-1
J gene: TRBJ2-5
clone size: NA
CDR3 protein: CASSWEGVQETQYF

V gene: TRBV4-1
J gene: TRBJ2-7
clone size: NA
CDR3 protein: CASSQWTGDYEQYF

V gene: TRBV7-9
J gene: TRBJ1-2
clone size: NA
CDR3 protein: CASSLGYYGYTF